This T cell receptor (beta chain) derives from a study of cytomegalovirus exposure and HLA in healthy donors. As for the study in general: Roughly 92 million unique TCRs, all from HLA-typed donors, were included in an early release of the data. Whole-study findings and limits: Specificity for CMV antigens was confirmed in vitro for a few of the CMV-associated chains. TCR beta chain V- and J-gene trimming was linked, in a later analysis, to a missense variant in DCLRE1C.

CDR3 length equals 8 residues. Germline V gene sequence: CDR1 SGHNT, CDR2 YYREEE (reference sequence). This clone was detected once. The antigen is undetermined. A read error may produce the germline difference seen at one junction end. The PCR made use of 60 Vbeta and 13 Jbeta primers. The protocol was immunoSEQ multiplex PCR, while the TCRdb copy is restricted to in-frame clones and leaves out a portion. The sample consists of 100,000 to 150,000 clones, 75% to 85% of them appearing once. The receptor was isolated from a woman aged 18-35 years in good health and CMV-seropositive. Sequenced input: PBMCs. The chain recombines TRBV5-4 with TRBJ1-3; no clear D. CDR3 DNA: TGTGCCACCCCGACACGGAATTTT. Its protein is CATPTRNF.